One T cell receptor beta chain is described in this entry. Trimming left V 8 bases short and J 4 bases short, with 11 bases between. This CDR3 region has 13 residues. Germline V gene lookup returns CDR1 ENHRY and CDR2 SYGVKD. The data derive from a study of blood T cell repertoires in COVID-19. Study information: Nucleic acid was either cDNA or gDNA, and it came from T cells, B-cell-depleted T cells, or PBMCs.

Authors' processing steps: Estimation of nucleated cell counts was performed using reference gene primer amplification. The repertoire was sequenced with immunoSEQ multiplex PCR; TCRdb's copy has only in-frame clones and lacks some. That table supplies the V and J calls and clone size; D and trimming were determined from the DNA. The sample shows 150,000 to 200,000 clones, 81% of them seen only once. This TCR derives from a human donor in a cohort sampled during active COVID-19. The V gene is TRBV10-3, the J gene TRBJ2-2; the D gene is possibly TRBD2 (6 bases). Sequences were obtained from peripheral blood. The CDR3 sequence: CAIRNGGTGELFF. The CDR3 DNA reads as TGTGCCATCCGAAACGGGGGCACCGGGGAGCTGTTTTTT.